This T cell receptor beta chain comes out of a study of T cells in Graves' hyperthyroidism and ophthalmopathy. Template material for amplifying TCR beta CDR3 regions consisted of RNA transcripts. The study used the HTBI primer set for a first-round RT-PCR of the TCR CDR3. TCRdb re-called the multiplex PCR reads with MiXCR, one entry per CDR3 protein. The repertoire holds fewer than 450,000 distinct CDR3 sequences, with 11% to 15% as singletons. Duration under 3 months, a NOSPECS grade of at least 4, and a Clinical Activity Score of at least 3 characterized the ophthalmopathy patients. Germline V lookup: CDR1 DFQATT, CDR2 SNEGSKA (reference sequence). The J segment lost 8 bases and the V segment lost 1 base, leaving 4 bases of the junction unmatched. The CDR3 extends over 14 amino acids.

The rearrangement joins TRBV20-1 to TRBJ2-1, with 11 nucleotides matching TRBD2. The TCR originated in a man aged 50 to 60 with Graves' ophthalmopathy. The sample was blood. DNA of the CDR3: TGCAGTGCTAGAGTCGGACTAGCGGGTCATGAGCAGTTCTTC. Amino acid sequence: CSARVGLAGHEQFF.